This T cell receptor beta chain came from a study of blood T cell repertoires in COVID-19 (dated by TCRdb to between 2020 and 2021). About the study as a whole: The collaborator samples originated in the United States, Italy and Spain and spanned the acute and convalescent phases of COVID-19. The prospective study material was composed of cDNA or gDNA derived from T cells, B-cell-depleted T cells, or PBMCs. The dataset comprised deeply sampled blood TCRbeta repertoires from subjects exposed to, actively infected with, or recovered from COVID-19. The repertoires were released in a freely available public database meant as a resource for research on the immune response to SARS-CoV-2. Samples came from the ongoing ImmuneRACE study (first 160 participants) plus 1,254 subjects from 6 global collaborators. Sample metadata almost always included a de-identified subject ID, COVID-19 status, age in years and sex. Where HLA class I and class II types were available, the types were taken from metadata supplied by the sample provider, not from assay-based typing.

Trimming takes 2 bases off V and 4 bases off J; junction bases not matched to a gene: 1. There are 15 amino acids in the CDR3, from cysteine to phenylalanine inclusive. Solely the CDR3 DNA is kept, with 45 bases framed from the first base. CDR1 ENHRY and CDR2 SYGVKD are derived from the germline V gene. Study-level results and caveats: The amount of clinical and demographic metadata varied by source and participant and was provided uncurated.

The collaborating institutions used their own protocols to collect whole blood in K2EDTA tubes. For TCRbeta analysis, collaborators shipped samples in one of three forms: frozen whole blood, isolated PBMCs, or DNA extracted from either of those sample types. TCRbeta CDR3 regions were amplified from genomic DNA using the immunoSEQ Assay, a bias-controlled multiplex PCR. Per the original workflow: The number of nucleated cells in each sample was estimated from the amplification of reference gene primers within the assay. To quantify the absolute abundance of each unique TCRbeta CDR3 rearrangement, sequence reads were collapsed and filtered. For each sample, productive Simpson clonality was calculated as the square root of Simpson's diversity index across productive rearrangements. Entries here come from immuneACCESS through TCRdb and include only in-frame sequences with V and J called. Some clones fail to appear in such tables; in the studies checked, an unresolved V gene covers under half of the shortfall, and the cause of the remainder is unknown. V, J and clone size are those of that table, while D and trimming were read from the DNA. Here the sample has roughly 170,000 clones; roughly four fifths occur a single time. Together, the top ten hold roughly 7% of the sample.

This clone has just a few counts. There is no known antigen for this receptor. Base qualities are not provided; no much larger clone lies one nucleotide away. This receptor chain uses TRBV10-3 and TRBJ2-2; 10 junctional bases match TRBD1. The origin of this receptor is a human donor in a cohort sampled during active COVID-19. The sequencing input was peripheral blood. The sequenced DNA: TGTGCCATCAGTGAGAGGACAGGGGGCACCGGGGAGCTGTTTTTT. Protein translation: CAISERTGGTGELFF.